The clone carrying this T cell receptor beta chain appeared a few times. Its specificity is not known. This sample was included in a study of T cell repertoires in cytomegalovirus infection. TCRdb processed the reads anew with MiXCR; each CDR3 protein has one entry. The data contain about 830,000 distinct CDR3 sequences, about 31% of them seen just once; the ten biggest clones take up 9.5% to 15%. General observations from the study: It was HLA-C-restricted CMV-specific TCR beta clonotypes that dominated the response ex vivo. Based on cumulative public TCR beta family frequency, carriers of CMV plus the relevant HLA were identified.

Trimming removed 1 base at V and 4 bases at J, with 4 bases between. This CDR3 region has 11 residues. Germline V lookup: CDR1 DFQATT, CDR2 SNEGSKA (reference sequence). This TCR derives from a human donor in good health (CMV status not recorded). Some clones in this sample may be carry-over from other donors' samples. This material consisted of cultured CD8+ T cells from PBMCs, taken from culture after CMV antigen stimulation. The rearrangement joins TRBV20-1 to TRBJ1-2, with no clear D. This chain's CDR3 is CSARGAYGYTF. In nucleotides, the CDR3 is TGCAGTGCTAGAGGGGCCTATGGCTACACCTTC.